These 32 T cell receptor beta chains were sequenced from one sample in a study of response to subunit inactivated influenza vaccine. TCRdb redid the calling of the RT-PCR reads with MiXCR, one entry per CDR3 protein. The repertoire holds 500,000 to 600,000 distinct CDR3 sequences, with 16% as singletons. Sequenced here: CD4+ T cells sorted from PBMCs, sampled around 25 months after vaccination. Receptor source: a man between 50 and 69 years old who received an inactivated influenza vaccine.

The chain combines TRBV6-2 or TRBV6-3 with TRBJ2-5, with no clear D. Germline V gene data show CDR1 as MNHEY and CDR2 as SVGEGT. V was shortened by 7 bases and J by 5 bases, with 14 bases between the two germline ends. The CDR3 length is 13 residues. The CDR3 protein is CASKPGIRETQYF. The DNA for the CDR3 is TGTGCCAGCAAGCCAGGTATAAGGGAGACCCAGTACTTC.

This clonotype was observed at least ten times. V and J are TRBV15 and TRBJ1-2; unclear D gene. V was trimmed by 5 bases and J by 0 bases, leaving 16 bases between them. The CDR3 covers 16 residues. Germline CDR1 reads LNHNV; CDR2 reads YYDKDF (reference sequence). The DNA of the CDR3 is TGTGCCACCAGCGGATCCTACGACGGATCTAACTATGGCTACACCTTC. Translating it yields CATSGSYDGSNYGYTF.

This clonotype was detected many times. The chain employs TRBV28 and TRBJ2-3, with 7 bases identical to TRBD1. This CDR3 contains 13 residues. Germline trimming cut 8 bases from V and 0 bases from J; bases unmatched to any gene: 2. Germline CDR1 and CDR2: MDHEN and SYDVKM. The CDR3 bases are TGTGCCAGCCGACAGGGTAGCACAGATACGCAGTATTTT. Translating gives CASRQGSTDTQYF.

This clonotype was counted a few times. The chain combines TRBV18 with TRBJ1-5; D call uncertain. The CDR3 loop spans 16 amino acids. The ends were cut back, 1 base at V and 0 bases at J, with 10 bases in the middle. Per the germline V gene, CDR1 is KGHSH and CDR2 is LQKENI. The CDR3 region has the DNA TGTGCCAGCTCACCACGGTCAGGAACTAGCAATCAGCCCCAGCATTTT. Translating gives CASSPRSGTSNQPQHF.

This clonotype showed up just a few times. The gene calls are TRBV4-3 and TRBJ2-1, with D perhaps TRBD1 (6 bases). The V gene lost 4 bases and the J gene lost 4 bases, with 11 bases spanning the gap. This CDR3 spans 14 amino acids. In germline, CDR1 is LGHNA, CDR2 YSLEER. The CDR3 DNA sequence: TGCGCCAGCAGCCGGACAGTCCGTTACAATGAGCAGTTCTTC. Encoded protein: CASSRTVRYNEQFF.

This clonotype has just a few counts. The chain combines TRBV7-2 with TRBJ1-4; TRBD1 aligns across 7 bases. The CDR3 runs to 14 residues. Germline assignment: CDR1 SGHTA and CDR2 FQGNSA. With 5 bases clipped from V and 4 bases from J, the junction kept 4 bases outside the gene matches. CDR3 DNA: TGTGCCAGCAGCAAAGGGGGCTTTAATGAAAAACTGTTTTTT. It translates to CASSKGGFNEKLFF. Looking up the rest from reference TRBV7-2 and TRBJ1-4 gives the full variable domain: GAGVSQSPSNKVTEKGKDVELRCDPISGHTALYWYRQSLGQGLEFLIYFQGNSAPDKSGLPSDRFSAERTGGSVSTLTIQRTQQEDSAVYLCASSKGGFNEKLFFGSGTQLSVL.

Of note for this clonotype: Its ends do not fully match the called genes, so a read error is possible. The chain recombines TRBV20-1 with TRBJ1-4, with 8 bases lining up with TRBD1. Germline loops: CDR1 DFQATT, CDR2 SNEGSKA (reference sequence). The CDR3 spans 16 residues. The CDR3 region has the DNA TGCTGTGCTAGCCCCGGCAGGGGGCGTAGTAATGAAAAACTGTTTTTT. Translating gives CCASPGRGRSNEKLFF.

This chain uses TRBV3-1 with TRBJ2-1; no firm D call. Germline CDR1 reads LGHDT; CDR2 reads YNNKEL (reference sequence). Trimming cost V 3 bases and J 2 bases, with 14 bases left between them. The CDR3 is 16 amino acids. CDR3 sequence: CASSHDTLEPYNEQFF. CDR3 nucleotide sequence: TGTGCCAGCAGCCATGACACCCTGGAGCCCTACAATGAGCAGTTCTTC.

This clonotype was counted between two and nine times. V is TRBV10-3 and J is TRBJ2-7; 8 nucleotides agree with TRBD1. Germline values: CDR1 ENHRY, CDR2 SYGVKD. Unmatched junction bases numbered 4, after V lost 4 bases and J lost 5 bases. The CDR3 is 13 residues long. The CDR3 coding sequence is TGTGCCATCAGTGCGGGACAGGACAACGAGCAGTACTTC. Translation: CAISAGQDNEQYF.

This clonotype was seen repeatedly, ten times or more. V gene TRBV12-3 or TRBV12-4 combines with J gene TRBJ1-5, with D possibly TRBD1 on 5 matching bases. The V gene lost 6 bases and the J gene lost 2 bases, with 14 bases spanning the gap. This CDR3 comprises 15 residues. The CDR3 DNA sequence: TGTGCCAGCAGCCTCCGGGACGTCCGCAATCAGCCCCAGCATTTT. Protein: CASSLRDVRNQPQHF.

This chain connects TRBV6-2 or TRBV6-3 to TRBJ2-3; D not certain. Trimming removed 6 bases at V and 3 bases at J, with 7 bases between. CDR1 is MNHEY and CDR2 is SVGEGT in the germline V gene. This CDR3 region has 12 residues. CDR3 sequence reads: CASSRNTDTQYF. The DNA for the CDR3 is TGTGCCAGCAGCCGAAATACAGATACGCAGTATTTT.

This clonotype has a handful of counts. This rearrangement joins TRBV20-1 to TRBJ2-3; the D call may be TRBD1 or TRBD2 (6 bases each). The CDR3 consists of 15 residues. V was pared by 1 base and J by 1 base, with 12 bases between. Germline CDR1 reads DFQATT; CDR2 reads SNEGSKA (reference sequence). For the CDR3, the DNA is TGCAGTGCTAGAGTCAGGGGAGGTGGCACAGATACGCAGTATTTT. Protein product: CSARVRGGGTDTQYF.

In this sample, this clonotype turned up a few times. The gene calls are TRBV11-2 and TRBJ2-7; D uncertain. There are 15 residues in the CDR3. Germline lookup yields CDR1 SGHAT and CDR2 FQNNGV. Trimming shortened V by 6 bases and J by 2 bases, and 17 bases separated the two germline ends. CDR3 loop: CASSPENYGTYEQYF. The CDR3 coding sequence is TGTGCCAGCAGTCCAGAGAACTACGGAACCTACGAGCAGTACTTC.

There are a few counts of this clonotype. The genes are TRBV7-8 and TRBJ2-1; 8 bases align to TRBD2. V trimming: 5 bases; J trimming: 4 bases; junction bases outside the gene matches: 10. The germline V gene encodes CDR1 SGHVS and CDR2 FQNEAQ. The CDR3 consists of 16 residues. The CDR3 DNA reads TGTGCCAGCAGCCCCAAACTAGCGGTTACATACAATGAGCAGTTCTTC. Protein: CASSPKLAVTYNEQFF.

CDR3 loop: CASSLAKGNTIYF. In DNA form, the CDR3 reads TGTGCCAGCTCCCTGGCGAAAGGAAACACCATATATTTT. The chain couples TRBV18 to TRBJ1-3, with unresolved D. The V end lost 6 bases, the J end lost 4 bases, and 10 bases lay between the germline ends. Germline CDR1 KGHSH, CDR2 LQKENI. The CDR3 is made up of 13 amino acids.

This clonotype has more than one count but fewer than ten. This chain uses TRBV24-1 with TRBJ1-4, with a weak D call TRBD1 (6 bases). V shed 3 bases and J shed 0 bases, with 10 bases lying between them. Per germline, CDR1 KGHDR and CDR2 SFDVKD. The CDR3 extends over 16 amino acids. As DNA, the CDR3 is TGTGCCACCAGTGATATCAACAGGGCAACTAATGAAAAACTGTTTTTT. Translated, it gives CATSDINRATNEKLFF.

This clonotype was detected ten times or more. V is TRBV5-1 and J is TRBJ1-3; no definite D call. The germline CDR1 and CDR2 sequences are SGHRS and YFSETQ. CDR3 size: 15 residues. Trimming removed 0 bases at V and 0 bases at J, with 7 bases between. The CDR3 bases are TGCGCCAGCAGCTTGGACACGAGCTCTGGAAACACCATATATTTT. The encoded protein is CASSLDTSSGNTIYF.

This clonotype was recorded a few times. V gene TRBV4-3 combines with J gene TRBJ2-7; D is uncertain. The ends were cut back, 0 bases at V and 1 base at J, with 4 bases in the middle. The germline V gene has CDR1 LGHNA and CDR2 YSLEER. The CDR3 consists of 13 residues. The CDR3 region is CASSQELSYEQYF. CDR3 nucleotide sequence: TGCGCCAGCAGCCAAGAGTTGTCCTACGAGCAGTACTTC.

This clonotype was counted a few times. This chain links TRBV12-3 or TRBV12-4 with TRBJ2-5, with D hard to call. V lost 8 bases and J lost 2, with 6 bases in between. The CDR3 sequence is 11 residues long. The CDR3 is CASGKQETQYF. CDR3 DNA: TGTGCCAGCGGTAAACAAGAGACCCAGTACTTC.

This chain connects TRBV29-1 to TRBJ1-1, with 9 bases identical to TRBD1. The CDR3 sequence is 15 residues long. The germline gives CDR1 SQVTM, CDR2 ANQGSEA. After removal of 3 bases from V and 4 bases from J, the junction contained 9 bases not matched to a gene. CDR3 nucleotides: TGCAGCGTTGACCCCGGGACAGGGTTCGGCACTGAAGCTTTCTTT. Translating gives CSVDPGTGFGTEAFF.

This clonotype was seen just once. This CDR3 reads CSATGEIGPSNQPQHF. The CDR3 bases are TGCAGTGCTACAGGGGAGATCGGACCTAGCAATCAGCCCCAGCATTTT. The chain joins TRBV20-1 to TRBJ1-5, with TRBD1 as a possible D gene (6 bases). Germline CDR1 reads DFQATT; CDR2 reads SNEGSKA (reference sequence). Deletions cut 4 bases from V and 0 bases from J, with 16 bases between. The CDR3 is made up of 16 amino acids.

This clonotype has more than one count but fewer than ten. CDR3 coding DNA: TGTGCCAGCAGCTTGCGTGTTCAGGGGCTATGGACTAACCGTATTTATAATTACGAGCAGTACTTC. Amino acid sequence: CASSLRVQGLWTNRIYNYEQYF. The J gene is TRBJ2-7, the V gene TRBV5-6; the D gene could be TRBD1 or TRBD2 (6 bases each). V gave up 1 base and J gave up 4 bases, with 36 bases separating them. The CDR3 contains 22 residues. Germline CDR1 reads SGHDT; CDR2 reads YYEEEE.

This clonotype was observed a handful of times. The rearrangement joins TRBV10-3 to TRBJ2-2, with D tentatively TRBD1 (5 bases). Germline assignment: CDR1 ENHRY and CDR2 SYGVKD. V was clipped by 3 bases and J by 1 base, with 9 bases between them. This CDR3 comprises 15 residues. CDR3 bases: TGTGCCATCAGTGACAGGGCTGGGAACACCGGGGAGCTGTTTTTT. Translation: CAISDRAGNTGELFF.

This chain connects TRBV6-1 to TRBJ2-7; D remains unclear. Germline CDR1 is MNHNS and CDR2 is SASEGT. The V end lost 6 bases, the J end lost 3 bases, and 12 bases lay between the germline ends. There are 13 residues in the CDR3. This chain's CDR3 is CASRIMGRYEQYF. In nucleotides, the CDR3 is TGTGCCAGCAGGATCATGGGCCGCTACGAGCAGTACTTC.

In this sample, this clonotype turned up many times. The gene calls are TRBV12-3 or TRBV12-4 and TRBJ1-2; a possible D gene is TRBD1 (5 bases). Trimming removed 5 bases at V and 4 bases at J, with 11 bases between. The CDR3 consists of 13 residues. The CDR3 nucleotides read TGTGCCAGCAGTCGACGGGGGACCTATGGCTACACCTTC. It codes for CASSRRGTYGYTF.

This clonotype came up many times. This chain uses TRBV5-6 with TRBJ1-1; TRBD1 aligns across 10 bases. The CDR3 runs 13 residues. Losses at the gene ends were 4 bases for V and 10 bases for J; bases not matched to a gene: 7. Germline V gene sequence: CDR1 SGHDT, CDR2 YYEEEE. CDR3 nucleotides: TGTGCCAGCAGCAATCGACAGGGGGCCGGAGCTTTCTTT. It encodes CASSNRQGAGAFF.

The chain combines TRBV6-2 or TRBV6-3 with TRBJ2-7, with no clear D. Germline V gives CDR1 MNHEY, CDR2 SVGEGT. The CDR3 extends over 16 amino acids. V dropped 0 bases and J dropped 3 bases, with 15 bases sitting between them. CDR3: CASSYSRRGWNYEQYF. The DNA of the CDR3 is TGTGCCAGCAGTTACTCGCGGCGCGGTTGGAACTACGAGCAGTACTTC.

The genes are TRBV27 and TRBJ2-7; D uncertain. V gave up 5 bases and J gave up 6 bases, with 14 bases separating them. This CDR3 has 13 residues. Per the germline V gene, CDR1 is MNHEY and CDR2 is SMNVEV (reference sequence). The CDR3, as DNA: TGTGCCAGCAGTCCGGGCGTGGGTGGCGAGCAGTACTTC. Residues: CASSPGVGGEQYF.

This clonotype was seen only a few times. The chain employs TRBV3-1 and TRBJ1-2; maybe TRBD1 (5 bases). V dropped 6 bases and J dropped 4 bases, with 9 bases sitting between them. CDR1 and CDR2 (germline): LGHDT, YNNKEL (reference sequence). This CDR3 contains 12 residues. CDR3 protein: CASSTDSYGYTF. The CDR3 DNA follows: TGTGCCAGCAGTACAGACAGCTATGGCTACACCTTC.

The sample holds a few counts of this clonotype. The genes are TRBV29-1 and TRBJ2-1; 12 bases are a match to TRBD1. V lost 7 bases, J lost 8 bases, and 9 bases stayed unmatched. CDR1 is SQVTM, CDR2 ANQGSEA, per germline. The CDR3 runs 14 residues. CDR3 sequence reads: CSASRGTGGDEQFF. In nucleotides, the CDR3 is TGCAGCGCATCGAGGGGGACAGGGGGCGATGAGCAGTTCTTC.

The V call is TRBV5-1, the J call TRBJ2-3, with D uncertain. Germline CDR1 and CDR2: SGHRS and YFSETQ. V was cut by 0 bases and J by 2 bases, with 7 bases left in between. This CDR3 comprises 14 residues. CDR3 residues: CASSLGFNTDTQYF. CDR3 nucleotides: TGCGCCAGCAGCTTGGGTTTCAACACAGATACGCAGTATTTT.

The gene calls are TRBV10-3 and TRBJ2-1; unclear D gene. The V end lost 11 bases, the J end lost 6 bases, and 14 bases lay between the germline ends. Germline-derived CDR1 and CDR2 are ENHRY and SYGVKD. The CDR3 runs to 12 residues. The CDR3, as DNA: TGTGCCCTCGCCGGGCCGAGCAATGAGCAGTTCTTC. Translation gives CALAGPSNEQFF.